Listed here is a single T cell receptor beta chain. Its target is unknown. Primers included in the PCR were 60 Vbeta and 13 Jbeta primers. TCRdb's table, derived via immunoSEQ multiplex PCR, lists solely in-frame clones and lacks some. This table has around 130,000 clones, 82% appearing once. This sample is drawn from a study of cytomegalovirus exposure and HLA in healthy donors. At the level of the study: The study's early data release held about 85 million unique TCRs from HLA-typed donors. Study-wide findings and caveats: Cytomegalovirus status, reportedly, was diagnosed with high specificity and sensitivity by the classifier.

CDR1 and CDR2 from the germline V gene are SGHVS and FQNEAQ. V was pared by 7 bases and J by 0 bases, with 10 bases between. There are 14 residues in the CDR3. The sequence was obtained from a male donor in good health and CMV-seropositive. The V gene is TRBV7-8, the J gene TRBJ2-1, with D unresolved. Sequenced input: PBMCs. The CDR3: CASILSTSYNEQFF. The CDR3 nucleotides read TGTGCCAGCATCCTTTCTACCTCCTACAATGAGCAGTTCTTC.